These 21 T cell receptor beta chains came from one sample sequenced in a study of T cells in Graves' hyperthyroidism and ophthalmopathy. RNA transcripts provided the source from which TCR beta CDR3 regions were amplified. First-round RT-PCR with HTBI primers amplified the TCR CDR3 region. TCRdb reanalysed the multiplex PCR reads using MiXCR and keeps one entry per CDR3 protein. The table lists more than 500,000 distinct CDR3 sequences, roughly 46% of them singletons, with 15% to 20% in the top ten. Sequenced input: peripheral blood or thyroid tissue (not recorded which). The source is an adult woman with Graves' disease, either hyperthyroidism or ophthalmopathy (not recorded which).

CDR3 in amino acids: CASSPYTGELPGEQYF. The CDR3 coding sequence is TGTGCCAGCAGCCCTTACACCGGGGAGCTTCCCGGCGAGCAGTACTTC. The gene calls are TRBV7-2 and TRBJ2-7; perhaps TRBD2 as D (5 bases). CDR3 length: 16 residues. V was cut by 5 bases and J by 6 bases, with 23 bases left in between. Germline values: CDR1 SGHTA, CDR2 FQGNSA. Using reference TRBV7-2 and TRBJ2-7 for the parts outside the CDR3, the full variable domain is GAGVSQSPSNKVTEKGKDVELRCDPISGHTALYWYRQSLGQGLEFLIYFQGNSAPDKSGLPSDRFSAERTGGSVSTLTIQRTQQEDSAVYLCASSPYTGELPGEQYFGPGTRLTVT.

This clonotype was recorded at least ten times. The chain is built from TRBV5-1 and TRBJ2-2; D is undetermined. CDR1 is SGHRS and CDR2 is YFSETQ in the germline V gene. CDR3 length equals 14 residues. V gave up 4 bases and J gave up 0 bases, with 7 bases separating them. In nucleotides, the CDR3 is TGCGCCAGCAGCGGGGTGGCGAACACCGGGGAGCTGTTTTTT. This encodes CASSGVANTGELFF.

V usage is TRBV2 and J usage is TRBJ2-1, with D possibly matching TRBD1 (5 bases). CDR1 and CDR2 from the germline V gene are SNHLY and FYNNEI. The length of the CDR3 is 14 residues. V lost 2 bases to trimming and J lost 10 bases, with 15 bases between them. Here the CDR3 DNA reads TGTGCCAGCAGTGAATGGCAGGGTGGTGGGGAGCAGTTCTTC. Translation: CASSEWQGGGEQFF.

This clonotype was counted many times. The CDR3 here is CASSLVAQEYGYTF. CDR3 sequence (DNA): TGCGCCAGCAGCTTGGTGGCGCAGGAATATGGCTACACCTTC. This chain connects TRBV5-1 to TRBJ1-2; D unresolved. There are 14 residues in the CDR3. Germline V gene data show CDR1 as SGHRS and CDR2 as YFSETQ. With 0 bases removed from V and 5 bases from J, the gap between germline ends came to 11 bases.

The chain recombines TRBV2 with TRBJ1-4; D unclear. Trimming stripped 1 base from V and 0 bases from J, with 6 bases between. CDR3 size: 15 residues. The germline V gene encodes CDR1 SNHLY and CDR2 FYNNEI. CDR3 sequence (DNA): TGTGCCAGCAGTGAAGAAGGAGCAACTAATGAAAAACTGTTTTTT. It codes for CASSEEGATNEKLFF. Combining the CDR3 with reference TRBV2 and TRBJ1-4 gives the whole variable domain EPEVTQTPSHQVTQMGQEVILRCVPISNHLYFYWYRQILGQKVEFLVSFYNNEISEKSEIFDDQFSVERPDGSNFTLKIRSTKLEDSAMYFCASSEEGATNEKLFFGSGTQLSVL.

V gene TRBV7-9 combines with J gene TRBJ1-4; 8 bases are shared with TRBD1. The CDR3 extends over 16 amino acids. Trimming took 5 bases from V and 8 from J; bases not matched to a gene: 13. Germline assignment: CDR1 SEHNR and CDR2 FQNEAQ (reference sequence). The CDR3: CASSRIVRGLGEKLFF. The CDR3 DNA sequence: TGTGCCAGCAGCCGTATAGTCAGGGGGCTAGGAGAAAAACTGTTTTTT.

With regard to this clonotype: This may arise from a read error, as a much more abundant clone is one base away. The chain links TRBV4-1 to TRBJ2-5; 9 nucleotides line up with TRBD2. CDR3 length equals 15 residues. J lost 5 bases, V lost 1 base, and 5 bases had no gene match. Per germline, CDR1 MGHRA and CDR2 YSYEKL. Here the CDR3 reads CASSQASGIPETQYF. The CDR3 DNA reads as TGCGCCAGCAGCCAAGCTAGCGGGATCCCCGAGACCCAGTACTTC.

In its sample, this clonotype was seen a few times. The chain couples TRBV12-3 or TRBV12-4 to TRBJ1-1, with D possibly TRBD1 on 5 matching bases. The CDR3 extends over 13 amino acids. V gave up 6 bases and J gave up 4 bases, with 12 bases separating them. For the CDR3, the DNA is TGTGCCAGCAGATCTGGGGGGGTCACTGAAGCTTTCTTT. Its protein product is CASRSGGVTEAFF.

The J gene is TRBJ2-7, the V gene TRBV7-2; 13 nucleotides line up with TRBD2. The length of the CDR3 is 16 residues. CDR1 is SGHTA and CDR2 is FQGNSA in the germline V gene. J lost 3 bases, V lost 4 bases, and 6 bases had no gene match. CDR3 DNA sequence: TGTGCCAGCAGCTCCAGGACTAGCGGGAGACGCTACGAGCAGTACTTC. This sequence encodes CASSSRTSGRRYEQYF.

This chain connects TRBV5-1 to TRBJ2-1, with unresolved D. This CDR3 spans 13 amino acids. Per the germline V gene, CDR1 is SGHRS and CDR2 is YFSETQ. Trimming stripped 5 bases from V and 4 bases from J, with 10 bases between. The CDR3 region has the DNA TGCGCCAGCAGGCCGATTCCGTACAATGAGCAGTTCTTC. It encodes CASRPIPYNEQFF.

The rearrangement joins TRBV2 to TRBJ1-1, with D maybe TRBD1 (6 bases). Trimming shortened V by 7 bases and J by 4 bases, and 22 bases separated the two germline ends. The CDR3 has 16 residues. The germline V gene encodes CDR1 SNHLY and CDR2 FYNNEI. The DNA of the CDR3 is TGTGCCAGCAAACAGGGACAAGCCTTTTTGAGCACTGAAGCTTTCTTT. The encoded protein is CASKQGQAFLSTEAFF.

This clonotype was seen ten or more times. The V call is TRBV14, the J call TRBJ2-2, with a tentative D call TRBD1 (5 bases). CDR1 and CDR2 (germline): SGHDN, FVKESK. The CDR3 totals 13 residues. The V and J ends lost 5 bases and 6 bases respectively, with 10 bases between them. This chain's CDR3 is CASSGAFPGELFF. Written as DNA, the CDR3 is TGTGCCAGCAGCGGGGCTTTCCCCGGGGAGCTGTTTTTT.

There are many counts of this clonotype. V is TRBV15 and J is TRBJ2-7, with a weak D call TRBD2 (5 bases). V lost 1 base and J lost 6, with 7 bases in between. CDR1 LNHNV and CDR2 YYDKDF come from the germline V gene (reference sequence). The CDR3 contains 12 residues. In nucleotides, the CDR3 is TGTGCCACCAGCAGAGTAGGAGGCGAGCAGTACTTC. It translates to CATSRVGGEQYF.

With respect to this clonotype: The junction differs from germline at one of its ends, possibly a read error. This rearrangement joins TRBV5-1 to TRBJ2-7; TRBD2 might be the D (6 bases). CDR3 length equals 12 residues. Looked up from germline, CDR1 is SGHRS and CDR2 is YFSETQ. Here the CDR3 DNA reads TGCGCCAGCAGCGCGCAGGGCGGGGAGCTGTACTTC. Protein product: CASSAQGGELYF.

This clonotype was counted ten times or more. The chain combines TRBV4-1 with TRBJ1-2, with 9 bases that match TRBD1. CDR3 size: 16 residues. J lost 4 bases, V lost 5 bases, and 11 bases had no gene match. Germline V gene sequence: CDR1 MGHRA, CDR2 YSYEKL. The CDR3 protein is CASSGGRQGEGYGYTF. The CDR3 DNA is TGCGCCAGCAGCGGAGGCCGACAGGGGGAGGGCTATGGCTACACCTTC.

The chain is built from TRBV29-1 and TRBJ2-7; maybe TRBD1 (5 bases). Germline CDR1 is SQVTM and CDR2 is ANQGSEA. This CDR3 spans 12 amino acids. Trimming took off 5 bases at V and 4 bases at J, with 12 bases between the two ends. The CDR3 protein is CSVRTGNYEQYF. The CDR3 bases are TGCAGCGTTCGCACAGGAAATTACGAGCAGTACTTC.

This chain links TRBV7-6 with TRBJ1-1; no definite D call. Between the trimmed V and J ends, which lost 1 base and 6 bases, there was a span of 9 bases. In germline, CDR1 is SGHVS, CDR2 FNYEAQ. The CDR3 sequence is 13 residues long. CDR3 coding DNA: TGTGCCAGCAGCTTAGGGGTTGGCTCTGAAGCTTTCTTT. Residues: CASSLGVGSEAFF.

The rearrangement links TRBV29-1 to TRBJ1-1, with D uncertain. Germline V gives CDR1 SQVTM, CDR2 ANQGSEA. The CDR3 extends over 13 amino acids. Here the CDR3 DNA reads TGCAGTTTGCGGCCGGGGTTGAACACTGAAGCTTTCTTT. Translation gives CSLRPGLNTEAFF.

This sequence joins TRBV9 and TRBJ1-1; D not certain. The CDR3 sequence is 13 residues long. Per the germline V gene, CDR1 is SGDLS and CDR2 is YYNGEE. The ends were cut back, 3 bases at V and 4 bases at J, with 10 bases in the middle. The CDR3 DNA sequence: TGTGCCAGCAGCGCTCAGGCGAGCACTGAAGCTTTCTTT. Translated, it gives CASSAQASTEAFF.

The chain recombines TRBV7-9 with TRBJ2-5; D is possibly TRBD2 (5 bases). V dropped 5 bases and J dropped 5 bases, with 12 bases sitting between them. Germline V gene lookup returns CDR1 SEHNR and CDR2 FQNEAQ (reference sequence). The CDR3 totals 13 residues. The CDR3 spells CASSQFSGETQYF. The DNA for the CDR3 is TGTGCCAGCAGCCAGTTCTCGGGGGAGACCCAGTACTTC.

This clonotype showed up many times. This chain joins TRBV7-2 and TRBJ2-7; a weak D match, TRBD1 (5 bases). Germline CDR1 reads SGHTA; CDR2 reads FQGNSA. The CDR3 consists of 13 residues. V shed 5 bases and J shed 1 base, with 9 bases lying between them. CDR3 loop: CASSRTSSYEQYF. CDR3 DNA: TGTGCCAGCAGCAGGACAAGTTCCTACGAGCAGTACTTC.